This T cell receptor (beta chain) was sequenced during a study of beta chain features in type 1 diabetes. Study outcomes and limitations: In every one of the four CD4+ subsets, TCRB CDR3s were moderately but significantly shorter in Type 1 diabetes patients.

The sequenced template was cDNA made from the entire isolated RNA. The read count averaged roughly 3.5 million across naive, central memory and regulatory T cell samples. The repertoire was sequenced with immunoSEQ multiplex PCR; TCRdb's copy has only in-frame clones and lacks some. Seen here are about 660,000 clones, about 14% observed once, and the top ten hold approximately 0.042%. A few counts support this clone. What it recognizes is unknown. J lost 9 bases, V lost 4 bases, and 7 bases had no gene match. The CDR3 is 13 residues long. The germline V gene has CDR1 MNHEY and CDR2 SVGAGI. The sequence was collected from a man aged 18 to 29 with type 1 diabetes. The V call is TRBV6-5, the J call TRBJ2-3, with 7 positions matching TRBD1. Material: naive CD4+ T cells from blood. CDR3 amino acids: CASSWTGWVTQYF. The CDR3 DNA reads TGTGCCAGCAGTTGGACAGGCTGGGTAACGCAGTATTTT.